One and the same sample provided the 9 T cell receptor beta chains below, sequenced in a study of cytomegalovirus exposure and HLA in healthy donors. PCR involved 60 Vbeta and 13 Jbeta primers. Generated by immunoSEQ multiplex PCR, the TCRdb table keeps only in-frame clones and is missing some. The sample carries about 150,000 clones, around nine tenths recorded once. Sample: PBMCs. The origin of the receptors is a woman younger than 45 in good health and CMV-seronegative.

The chain employs TRBV2 and TRBJ1-4; 10 nucleotides align to TRBD1. The CDR3 sequence is 16 residues long. J gave up 7 bases and V 2 bases, and 7 bases lay outside the gene matches. Germline CDR1 SNHLY, CDR2 FYNNEI. Here the CDR3 reads CASSERRRDRGEKLFF. DNA of the CDR3: TGTGCCAGCAGTGAACGACGTCGGGACAGGGGTGAAAAACTGTTTTTT.

This rearrangement joins TRBV27 to TRBJ1-5; 10 nucleotides line up with TRBD1. V lost 6 bases and J lost 3; bases outside the gene matches: 8. This CDR3 region has 16 residues. The germline V gene has CDR1 MNHEY and CDR2 SMNVEV (reference sequence). The CDR3 protein is CASSRAGTGDNQPQHF. The CDR3 DNA is TGTGCCAGCAGCCGCGCCGGGACAGGGGACAATCAGCCCCAGCATTTT.

The chain recombines TRBV7-9 with TRBJ2-1; TRBD2 might be the D (6 bases). Germline V CDR1 and CDR2: SEHNR, FQNEAQ (reference sequence). This CDR3 spans 15 amino acids. Trimming cost V 5 bases and J 7 bases, with 18 bases left between them. The CDR3 protein is CASSPTEAGINEQFF. As DNA, the CDR3 is TGTGCCAGCAGCCCGACCGAAGCGGGCATTAATGAGCAGTTCTTC.

The rearrangement joins TRBV25-1 to TRBJ2-1; 8 bases agree with TRBD2. Germline V gene data show CDR1 as MGHDK and CDR2 as SYGVNS. The length of the CDR3 is 16 residues. Germline trimming cut 3 bases from V and 6 bases from J; bases unmatched to any gene: 10. In DNA form, the CDR3 reads TGTGCCAGCAGTGACCCACAAAGCGGGAGCGCCAATGAGCAGTTCTTC. Translating gives CASSDPQSGSANEQFF.

The chain combines TRBV7-2 with TRBJ2-7, with D possibly TRBD1 on 6 matching bases. The V and J ends lost 5 bases and 2 bases respectively, with 13 bases between them. The CDR3 is made up of 14 amino acids. The germline CDR1 and CDR2 sequences are SGHTA and FQGNSA. CDR3 DNA sequence: TGTGCCAGCAGCGGGTCGAGACAGGCCTACGAGCAGTACTTC. It codes for CASSGSRQAYEQYF.

This sequence joins TRBV2 and TRBJ2-7, with 11 bases fitting TRBD2. The CDR3 consists of 16 residues. CDR1 and CDR2 (germline): SNHLY, FYNNEI. The V and J ends lost 4 bases and 3 bases, in that order; junction bases with no gene match: 8. CDR3 nucleotide sequence: TGTGCCAGCAGTGCGTTGATAACTAGCGGGAGCTACGAGCAGTACTTC. As protein: CASSALITSGSYEQYF.

The V call is TRBV7-2, the J call TRBJ2-5; maybe TRBD2 (6 bases). Germline CDR1 and CDR2: SGHTA and FQGNSA. The CDR3 loop spans 16 amino acids. V lost 1 base, J lost 5 bases, and 17 bases lay in between. The CDR3 DNA reads TGTGCCAGCAGCTTAGAACCCCCGGGAGACCGGGAGACCCAGTACTTC. This sequence encodes CASSLEPPGDRETQYF.

This clone was observed a few times. The chain is built from TRBV4-3 and TRBJ1-5; D not certain. The CDR3 has 13 amino acids. The ends were cut back, 2 bases at V and 0 bases at J, with 2 bases in the middle. The germline V gene encodes CDR1 LGHNA and CDR2 YSLEER. CDR3: CASSQYSNQPQHF. CDR3 nucleotide sequence: TGCGCCAGCAGCCAATATAGCAATCAGCCCCAGCATTTT.

The V call is TRBV5-5, the J call TRBJ1-1; 8 bases fit TRBD1. With V trimmed by 8 bases and J by 0 bases, 9 bases remained unmatched. The CDR3 totals 15 residues. Germline CDR1 reads SGHKS; CDR2 reads YYEKEE (reference sequence). The CDR3 is CASLGTGNMNTEAFF. As DNA, the CDR3 is TGTGCCAGTCTCGGGACAGGAAACATGAACACTGAAGCTTTCTTT.